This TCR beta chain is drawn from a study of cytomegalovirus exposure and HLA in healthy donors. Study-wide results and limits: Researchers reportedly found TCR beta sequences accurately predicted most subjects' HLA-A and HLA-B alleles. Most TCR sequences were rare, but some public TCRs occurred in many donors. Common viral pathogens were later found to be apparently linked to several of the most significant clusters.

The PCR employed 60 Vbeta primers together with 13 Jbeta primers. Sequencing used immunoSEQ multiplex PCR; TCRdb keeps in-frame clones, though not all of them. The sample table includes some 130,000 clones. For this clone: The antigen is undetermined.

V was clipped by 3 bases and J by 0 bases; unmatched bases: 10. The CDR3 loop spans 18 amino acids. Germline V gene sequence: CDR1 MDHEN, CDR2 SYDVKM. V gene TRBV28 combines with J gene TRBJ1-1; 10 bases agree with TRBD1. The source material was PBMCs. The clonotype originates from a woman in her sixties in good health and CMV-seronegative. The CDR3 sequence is CASSLLTGGEVMNTEAFF. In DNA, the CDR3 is TGTGCCAGCAGTTTGTTGACAGGGGGCGAGGTGATGAACACTGAAGCTTTCTTT.